This entry lists 5 T cell receptor beta chains sequenced from one sample in a study of shared clonotypes between healthy human individuals. Assay used: immunoSEQ multiplex PCR; TCRdb lists only in-frame clones, some missing. The sample has roughly 1,500,000 clones; 98% are singletons. The sequencing input was naive CD4+ T cells sorted from blood. As for subset: CD45RA+ positively selected. These receptors were obtained from a man aged 30-40 years in good health.

The genes are TRBV18 and TRBJ2-7; D uncertain. The CDR3 runs to 12 residues. CDR1 is KGHSH, CDR2 LQKENI, per germline. The germline V and J ends were trimmed by 6 bases and 2 bases, with 8 bases remaining between them. The CDR3 DNA follows: TGTGCCAGCTCGGAACTAACCTACGAGCAGTACTTC. It is translated as CASSELTYEQYF.

This chain joins TRBV6-1 and TRBJ2-7; D remains unclear. In germline, CDR1 is MNHNS, CDR2 SASEGT. This CDR3 spans 13 amino acids. Trimming pared 6 bases from V and 5 bases from J, leaving 14 bases between. This CDR3 is CASRDAPVDEQYF. The CDR3 DNA sequence: TGTGCCAGCAGGGACGCCCCTGTCGACGAGCAGTACTTC.

The V and J genes are TRBV7-9 and TRBJ2-3; tentatively, D is TRBD2 (5 bases). Trimming cost V 3 bases and J 3 bases, with 13 bases left between them. The CDR3 runs to 15 residues. Germline V gives CDR1 SEHNR, CDR2 FQNEAQ (reference sequence). CDR3 coding DNA: TGTGCCAGCAGCTTTATACGGGATAGAACAGATACGCAGTATTTT. Protein: CASSFIRDRTDTQYF.

The chain employs TRBV25-1 and TRBJ2-7; D is perhaps TRBD2 (5 bases). Deletions cut 3 bases from V and 2 bases from J, with 11 bases between. Germline-derived CDR1 and CDR2 are MGHDK and SYGVNS. The length of the CDR3 is 14 residues. The CDR3 bases are TGTGCCAGCAGTGACCCCGCGACTACCTACGAGCAGTACTTC. It translates to CASSDPATTYEQYF.

The chain carries TRBV2 and TRBJ2-3; D gene unclear. Trimming removed 8 bases from V and 1 base from J, with 4 bases in between. This CDR3 contains 11 residues. Germline CDR1 reads SNHLY; CDR2 reads FYNNEI. CDR3 nucleotides: TGTGCCAGCTTCCGCACAGATACGCAGTATTTT. Its translation: CASFRTDTQYF.